The subject of this entry is one T cell receptor beta chain. This specimen comes from a study of shared clonotypes between healthy human individuals. The wider study: Each donor's CD4 naive and CD4 memory cells filled three plates apiece, CD8 naive two, and CD8 memory one.

Researchers partitioned CD4+ cells into CD45RA+ naive and CD45RA-negative memory subsets. Per sorted-subset replicate PCR, input was approximately 0.2 ug DNA, representing around 29,000 T cell genomes. The protocol was immunoSEQ multiplex PCR, while the TCRdb copy is restricted to in-frame clones and leaves out a portion. The data contain 2 million to 3 million clones, over 85% of them seen just once; the ten biggest clones take up approximately 0.37%. V gave up 7 bases and J gave up 0 bases; unmatched junction bases: 1. There are 13 residues in the CDR3. Germline lookup yields CDR1 LNHDA and CDR2 SQIVND (reference sequence).

The clonotype originates from a man aged 18-30 years in good health. Some clones in this sample may be carry-over from other donors' samples. The sequencing input was naive CD4+ T cells from PBMCs. The subset here: CD45RA+ positively selected. This rearrangement joins TRBV19 to TRBJ1-1; 8 bases match TRBD1. The CDR3: CASTDRVNTEAFF. In nucleotides, the CDR3 is TGTGCCAGTACGGACAGGGTGAACACTGAAGCTTTCTTT.